These 32 T cell receptor beta chains were all obtained from the same sample, sequenced in a study of CD4 T cells in relation to SARS-CoV-2 and coronaviruses. For these TCRs, the target antigens are not known. Before the COVID-19 pandemic, during about 2011-2019, CD4+ T cells were taken from unexposed donors. CD4+ T cells were isolated from the cells after around 11 days of culture. TCRdb's copy holds only in-frame clones and misses some; the assay was immunoSEQ multiplex PCR. This table holds 15,000 to 20,000 clones, roughly three quarters found once. What was sequenced was CD4+ T cells from PBMCs, cultured in vitro. The receptors here all came from a human donor in good health.

The chain has TRBV7-2 and TRBJ2-7, with D possibly matching TRBD2 (5 bases). CDR1 SGHTA and CDR2 FQGNSA come from the germline V gene. The CDR3 runs 13 residues. Trimming shortened V by 4 bases and J by 6 bases, and 13 bases separated the two germline ends. The CDR3 here is CASSSRREAEQYF. The DNA of the CDR3 is TGTGCCAGCAGCTCCCGCCGGGAAGCCGAGCAGTACTTC.

This clone has only one observation. The rearrangement links TRBV7-8 to TRBJ2-1; D might be TRBD2 (5 bases). In germline, CDR1 is SGHVS, CDR2 FQNEAQ. The CDR3 covers 16 residues. Between the trimmed V and J ends, which lost 5 bases and 4 bases, there was a span of 18 bases. The CDR3 DNA reads TGTGCCAGCAGCCCATGGGCGGGTGAGTTATACAATGAGCAGTTCTTC. Translated: CASSPWAGELYNEQFF. Based on the CDR3 plus reference TRBV7-8 and TRBJ2-1, the full variable domain is GAGVSQSPRYKVAKRGQDVALRCDPISGHVSLFWYQQALGQGPEFLTYFQNEAQLDKSGLPSDRFFAERPEGSVSTLKIQRTQQEDSAVYLCASSPWAGELYNEQFFGPGTRLTVL.

The sample holds one count of this clone. V is TRBV5-1 and J is TRBJ2-7; D ambiguous. Germline CDR1 and CDR2: SGHRS and YFSETQ. The length of the CDR3 is 14 residues. V was trimmed by 9 bases and J by 0 bases, leaving 16 bases between them. CDR3 bases: TGCGCCACCAATGTCGTCCCCGACTCCTACGAGCAGTACTTC. Residues: CATNVVPDSYEQYF. The full variable domain, completed using reference TRBV5-1 and TRBJ2-7, is KAGVTQTPRYLIKTRGQQVTLSCSPISGHRSVSWYQQTPGQGLQFLFEYFSETQRNKGNFPGRFSGRQFSNSRSEMNVSTLELGDSALYLCATNVVPDSYEQYFGPGTRLTVT.

The V gene is TRBV6-5, the J gene TRBJ1-5, with D maybe TRBD1 (6 bases). Germline V gives CDR1 MNHEY, CDR2 SVGAGI. CDR3 length equals 15 residues. V dropped 5 bases and J dropped 0 bases, with 11 bases sitting between them. The DNA for the CDR3 is TGTGCCAGCAGTCCCGGGACACTTAGCAATCAGCCCCAGCATTTT. Protein product: CASSPGTLSNQPQHF.

The rearrangement links TRBV6-2 or TRBV6-3 to TRBJ1-2; the D is unclear. This CDR3 region has 12 residues. The V end lost 5 bases, the J end lost 4 bases, and 8 bases lay between the germline ends. Germline V lookup: CDR1 MNHEY, CDR2 SVGEGT. CDR3 protein: CASSDGLYGYTF. DNA of the CDR3: TGTGCCAGCAGTGACGGACTCTATGGCTACACCTTC.

The V and J genes are TRBV7-9 and TRBJ2-2; D possibly corresponds to TRBD2 (6 bases). Germline loops: CDR1 SEHNR, CDR2 FQNEAQ (reference sequence). The CDR3 loop spans 14 amino acids. V was pared by 5 bases and J by 6 bases, with 13 bases between. Here the CDR3 reads CASSPRLGAGELFF. CDR3 DNA sequence: TGTGCCAGCAGCCCACGACTAGGGGCCGGGGAGCTGTTTTTT. Complete variable domain (other parts from reference TRBV7-9 and TRBJ2-2): DTGVSQNPRHKITKRGQNVTFRCDPISEHNRLYWYRQTLGQGPEFLTYFQNEAQLEKSRLLSDRFSAERPKGSFSTLEIQRTEQGDSAMYLCASSPRLGAGELFFGEGSRLTVL.

The rearrangement links TRBV6-2 or TRBV6-3 to TRBJ1-1; D is undetermined. The V and J ends lost 6 bases and 1 base respectively, with 9 bases between them. The CDR3 consists of 13 residues. CDR1 and CDR2 from the germline V gene are MNHEY and SVGEGT. The CDR3 DNA sequence: TGTGCCAGCAGCCCGGGCCAGAACACTGAAGCTTTCTTT. This encodes CASSPGQNTEAFF.

DNA for the CDR3: TGTGCCTGGAGTGCGATTGGGACAGGGAGCTACGAGCAGTACTTC. It codes for CAWSAIGTGSYEQYF. The V gene is TRBV30, the J gene TRBJ2-7, with 9 bases lining up with TRBD1. Germline V gives CDR1 GTSNPN, CDR2 SVGIG (reference sequence). Trimming cost V 1 base and J 3 bases; bases outside gene matches: 7. CDR3 size: 15 residues.

The chain uses TRBV7-3 and TRBJ2-1, with D unresolved. With 5 bases removed from V and 11 bases from J, the gap between germline ends came to 13 bases. The CDR3 totals 12 residues. Germline loops: CDR1 SGHTA, CDR2 FQGTGA. CDR3 bases: TGTGCCAGCAGCCCAGATATGGATCAGCAGTTCTTC. It translates to CASSPDMDQQFF.

The table lists this clone with a few counts. CDR3 nucleotides: TGTGCCAGCAGCTTAGCGACCAGGGTTGGCTACACCTTC. Translating gives CASSLATRVGYTF. V usage is TRBV7-9 and J usage is TRBJ1-2; TRBD1 might be the D (5 bases). The CDR3 loop spans 13 amino acids. V lost 0 bases to trimming and J lost 7 bases, with 9 bases between them. CDR1 SEHNR and CDR2 FQNEAQ come from the germline V gene (reference sequence).

This chain joins TRBV3-1 (or the pseudogene TRBV3-2) and TRBJ1-4; weak D call: TRBD1 (5 bases). Trimming removed 1 base from V and 8 bases from J, with 17 bases in between. The CDR3 totals 16 residues. Germline loops: CDR1 LGHDT, CDR2 YNNKEL (reference sequence). The CDR3 region is CASSQGFTGWDEKLFF. The CDR3 nucleotides read TGTGCCAGCAGCCAAGGTTTTACGGGATGGGACGAAAAACTGTTTTTT.

This chain joins TRBV7-2 and TRBJ1-1; D is undetermined. The CDR3 is 13 amino acids. V shed 4 bases and J shed 0 bases, with 6 bases lying between them. Germline V CDR1 and CDR2: SGHTA, FQGNSA. The CDR3 loop reads CASSSLMNTEAFF. DNA of the CDR3: TGTGCCAGCAGCTCCCTGATGAACACTGAAGCTTTCTTT.

In its sample, this clone was seen a few times. This chain connects TRBV9 to TRBJ2-3; tentative D call: TRBD2 (6 bases). This CDR3 spans 18 amino acids. Trimming left V 3 bases short and J 2 bases short, with 22 bases between. In germline, CDR1 is SGDLS, CDR2 YYNGEE. CDR3 sequence reads: CASSAPHGGVKYTDTQYF. In nucleotides, the CDR3 is TGTGCCAGCAGCGCACCCCACGGCGGGGTCAAGTACACAGATACGCAGTATTTT.

The chain carries TRBV7-2 and TRBJ2-1; TRBD2 matches 11 bases. Germline CDR1 SGHTA, CDR2 FQGNSA. Trimming cost V 4 bases and J 3 bases; bases outside gene matches: 5. The CDR3 is made up of 16 amino acids. CDR3 residues: CASSSRLAGHYNEQFF. The CDR3 nucleotides are TGTGCCAGCAGCTCCCGACTAGCGGGGCACTACAATGAGCAGTTCTTC.

The rearrangement uses TRBV27 and TRBJ2-1; the D gene could be TRBD1 or TRBD2 (6 bases each). Looked up from germline, CDR1 is MNHEY and CDR2 is SMNVEV (reference sequence). V lost 5 bases, J lost 6 bases, and 17 bases lay in between. This CDR3 has 15 residues. The CDR3 DNA sequence: TGTGCCAGCAGTCCCCGGAGGGGGGAAGGCAATGAGCAGTTCTTC. Translating it yields CASSPRRGEGNEQFF.

This chain joins TRBV6-2 or TRBV6-3 and TRBJ1-1, with D unclear. The CDR3 runs to 14 residues. In germline, CDR1 is MNHEY, CDR2 SVGEGT. V was shortened by 5 bases and J by 4 bases, with 14 bases between the two germline ends. CDR3 sequence (DNA): TGTGCCAGCAGTACCCGGGCCCCGATCACTGAAGCTTTCTTT. Its protein product is CASSTRAPITEAFF.

This clone was seen once. The V call is TRBV19, the J call TRBJ1-2; D is ambiguous. The germline V gene has CDR1 LNHDA and CDR2 SQIVND (reference sequence). The CDR3 extends over 13 amino acids. V was shortened by 3 bases and J by 4 bases, with 9 bases between the two germline ends. CDR3 DNA: TGTGCCAGTAGTATTGTCGGTTTCTATGGCTACACCTTC. It encodes CASSIVGFYGYTF.

This chain connects TRBV7-2 to TRBJ1-5, with 9 bases lining up with TRBD1. Germline values: CDR1 SGHTA, CDR2 FQGNSA. The CDR3 loop spans 15 amino acids. Trimming took 2 bases from V and 10 from J; bases not matched to a gene: 9. The CDR3 is CASSLTGGEGLPQHF. The CDR3 nucleotides are TGTGCCAGCAGCTTAACAGGGGGCGAGGGTCTACCCCAGCATTTT.

CDR3 sequence (DNA): TGTGCCAGCAGTGAAAATGTGGGACATCAAGAGACCCAGTACTTC. As protein: CASSENVGHQETQYF. This sequence joins TRBV6-1 and TRBJ2-5; D may be TRBD1 (6 bases). V lost 2 bases and J 2 bases, leaving 12 bases between the germline ends. From germline, CDR1 is MNHNS and CDR2 SASEGT. The CDR3 runs 15 residues.

Written as DNA, the CDR3 is TGTGCCAGCAGCGTAGGTATAGCGGGAGGTGTCACAGATACGCAGTATTTT. It encodes CASSVGIAGGVTDTQYF. The rearrangement links TRBV9 to TRBJ2-3; 10 nucleotides align to TRBD2. The CDR3 spans 17 residues. The germline CDR1 and CDR2 sequences are SGDLS and YYNGEE. The V segment lost 0 bases and the J segment 2 bases; nucleotides outside the gene matches: 6.

The J gene is TRBJ1-5, the V gene TRBV7-8; D possibly corresponds to TRBD1 (5 bases). The CDR3 is 15 residues long. Trimming pared 4 bases from V and 3 bases from J, leaving 13 bases between. Germline assignment: CDR1 SGHVS and CDR2 FQNEAQ. This CDR3 is CASSSAGLNNQPQHF. In DNA form, the CDR3 reads TGTGCCAGCAGCTCCGCGGGACTGAACAATCAGCCCCAGCATTTT.

The V call is TRBV6-5, the J call TRBJ1-2, with TRBD1 identical over 9 bases. V gave up 5 bases and J gave up 4 bases; unmatched junction bases: 5. This CDR3 is built from 14 residues. In germline, CDR1 is MNHEY, CDR2 SVGAGI. As DNA, the CDR3 is TGTGCCAGCAGTCCCGGGACAGGGCCCTATGGCTACACCTTC. The encoded protein is CASSPGTGPYGYTF.

The J gene is TRBJ2-7, the V gene TRBV5-6; TRBD1 agrees at 7 bases. After removal of 4 bases from V and 0 bases from J, the junction contained 10 bases not matched to a gene. Germline lookup yields CDR1 SGHDT and CDR2 YYEEEE. The CDR3 loop spans 16 amino acids. This CDR3 is CASSVRRDSYSYEQYF. For the CDR3, the DNA is TGTGCCAGCAGCGTCCGCCGGGACAGCTACTCCTACGAGCAGTACTTC.

The chain links TRBV7-6 to TRBJ2-7, with 9 positions matching TRBD2. Trimming took 5 bases from V and 2 from J; bases not matched to a gene: 4. Per the germline V gene, CDR1 is SGHVS and CDR2 is FNYEAQ. This CDR3 has 14 residues. CDR3 residues: CASSPGGGAYEQYF. The CDR3 nucleotides read TGTGCCAGCAGCCCCGGCGGGGGGGCCTACGAGCAGTACTTC.

This clone was seen only a few times. The rearrangement uses TRBV24-1 and TRBJ2-1; TRBD2 is a possible D gene (7 bases). The V end was cut by 5 bases, the J end by 4 bases, with 26 bases between. Germline V gene data show CDR1 as KGHDR and CDR2 as SFDVKD. CDR3 length: 19 amino acids. The CDR3 loop is CATSAYRVPSGDTYNEQFF. CDR3 coding DNA: TGTGCCACCAGTGCCTACAGGGTCCCTAGCGGAGATACTTACAATGAGCAGTTCTTC.

V and J are TRBV4-3 and TRBJ2-3; TRBD2 matches 10 bases. V shed 0 bases, J shed 0 bases, and the junction held 9 bases outside the gene matches. The germline V gene has CDR1 LGHNA and CDR2 YSLEER. The CDR3 sequence is 19 residues long. CDR3 sequence reads: CASSQEWGLAGASTDTQYF. The CDR3 DNA reads TGCGCCAGCAGCCAAGAGTGGGGGCTAGCGGGGGCCAGCACAGATACGCAGTATTTT.

This clone has just one count. The J gene is TRBJ2-2, the V gene TRBV19, with D maybe TRBD2 (6 bases). CDR1 LNHDA and CDR2 SQIVND come from the germline V gene (reference sequence). Trimming removed 1 base from V and 7 bases from J, with 19 bases in between. This CDR3 region has 17 residues. CDR3 sequence: CASSIALFAATSGELFF. CDR3 coding DNA: TGTGCCAGTAGTATAGCTTTGTTTGCAGCGACTAGCGGGGAGCTGTTTTTT.

The rearrangement joins TRBV6-5 to TRBJ1-2; no clear D. The CDR3 runs 13 residues. Trimming cost V 0 bases and J 0 bases, with 2 bases left between them. Germline V gene sequence: CDR1 MNHEY, CDR2 SVGAGI. The CDR3 nucleotides read TGTGCCAGCAGTTACTCGGCTAACTATGGCTACACCTTC. This encodes CASSYSANYGYTF.

CDR3 sequence (DNA): TGTGCCAGCAGCTCTTCTAGCGGAGGTATGAGAGATACGCAGTATTTT. Translation gives CASSSSSGGMRDTQYF. The rearrangement uses TRBV7-9 and TRBJ2-3; TRBD2 matches at 7 bases. This CDR3 region has 16 residues. CDR1 and CDR2 (germline): SEHNR, FQNEAQ (reference sequence). V trimming: 4 bases; J trimming: 5 bases; junction bases outside the gene matches: 12. Drawing the rest from reference TRBV7-9 and TRBJ2-3, the complete variable domain is DTGVSQNPRHKITKRGQNVTFRCDPISEHNRLYWYRQTLGQGPEFLTYFQNEAQLEKSRLLSDRFSAERPKGSFSTLEIQRTEQGDSAMYLCASSSSSGGMRDTQYFGPGTRLTVL.

This sequence joins TRBV12-5 and TRBJ2-7; possible D gene TRBD2, 6 bases. Trimming pared 7 bases from V and 4 bases from J, leaving 17 bases between. The CDR3 has 14 residues. Germline V gives CDR1 LGHNT, CDR2 FRNRAP. The CDR3 nucleotides are TGTGCTAGTGCTCTGGGGTCAGGGAGGTACGAGCAGTACTTC. This gives the protein CASALGSGRYEQYF.

This chain links TRBV6-2 or TRBV6-3 with TRBJ1-1, with D uncertain. Trimming removed 2 bases from V and 4 bases from J, with 2 bases in between. The CDR3 runs to 11 residues. CDR1 is MNHEY, CDR2 SVGEGT, per germline. The CDR3 bases are TGTGCCAGCAGTTACGCCACTGAAGCTTTCTTT. Translating gives CASSYATEAFF.

The chain uses TRBV5-1 and TRBJ2-1; 7 nucleotides line up with TRBD2. With 4 bases clipped from V and 1 base from J, the junction kept 5 bases outside the gene matches. The germline V gene has CDR1 SGHRS and CDR2 YFSETQ. This CDR3 is 15 amino acids long. The CDR3 bases are TGCGCCAGCAGCGGCGGGGGAGGGTCCTACAATGAGCAGTTCTTC. Translated: CASSGGGGSYNEQFF.